Here is one TCR beta chain with its context. The source of the sample is a study of CD8+ T cells in alopecia areata. The germline gives CDR1 LNHDA, CDR2 SQIVND (reference sequence). CDR3 length: 13 amino acids. V lost 10 bases and J lost 4, with 14 bases in between. TCR sequencing used cDNA made by reverse transcription of extracted RNA. Measured with immunoSEQ multiplex PCR; TCRdb has only the in-frame clones, and not every one. The sample holds around 120,000 clones, about 59% seen once. This sample's treatment: oral pan-JAK inhibitor, 5-10 mg twice daily. Peripheral blood and lesional scalp punch biopsies were taken from alopecia areata patients.

The chain joins TRBV19 to TRBJ1-5; D is unresolved. The TCR was taken from a human donor with alopecia areata. Sequenced here: CD4+ T cells sorted from blood, sampled at week 4, from a patient treated with tofacitinib. CDR3 residues: CATTGSGNQPQHF. DNA for the CDR3: TGTGCCACAACGGGCTCTGGGAATCAGCCCCAGCATTTT.